The next 32 T cell receptor beta chains were all read from a single sample in a study of T cell responses to AZD1222 COVID-19 vaccine. Measured with immunoSEQ multiplex PCR; TCRdb has only the in-frame clones, and not every one. The table shows 120,000 or so clones, with approximately 90% occurring only once. Sequencing used peripheral blood, obtained on day 0 of AZD1222 vaccination. The receptors here all came from an adult in good health.

The chain combines TRBV23-1 with TRBJ2-2; D is unclear. TRBV23-1 is assigned to the ORF class and has an uncertain function. This CDR3 has 14 amino acids. The V gene lost 0 bases and the J gene lost 4 bases, with 6 bases spanning the gap. The CDR3 loop reads CASSQSGITGELFF. The CDR3 DNA reads as TGCGCCAGCAGTCAATCAGGGATCACCGGGGAGCTGTTTTTT.

This clone was observed a handful of times. The chain uses TRBV15 and TRBJ1-5, with D perhaps matching TRBD1 (5 bases). Germline loops: CDR1 LNHNV, CDR2 YYDKDF (reference sequence). The CDR3 length is 15 residues. V was pared by 0 bases and J by 9 bases, with 15 bases between. CDR3: CATSRDGRGTGPQHF. The CDR3 nucleotides are TGTGCCACCAGCAGAGATGGGCGGGGGACCGGGCCCCAGCATTTT. The full variable domain, completed using reference TRBV15 and TRBJ1-5, is DAMVIQNPRYQVTQFGKPVTLSCSQTLNHNVMYWYQQKSSQAPKLLFHYYDKDFNNEADTPDNFQSRRPNTSFCFLDIRSPGLGDTAMYLCATSRDGRGTGPQHFGDGTRLSIL.

The chain links TRBV28 to TRBJ1-3, with D hard to call. The V end was cut by 2 bases, the J end by 5 bases, with 10 bases between. The germline gives CDR1 MDHEN, CDR2 SYDVKM. This CDR3 is 14 amino acids long. This CDR3 reads CASSLTGVRNTIYF. Written as DNA, the CDR3 is TGTGCCAGCAGTTTAACCGGGGTGCGAAACACCATATATTTT.

This chain connects TRBV6-5 to TRBJ1-2; a weak D match, TRBD1 (5 bases). Trimming took off 1 base at V and 7 bases at J, with 10 bases between the two ends. CDR3 length: 13 amino acids. Germline lookup yields CDR1 MNHEY and CDR2 SVGAGI. The chain's CDR3 is CASSYFQGPGYTF. CDR3 nucleotide sequence: TGTGCCAGCAGTTACTTCCAGGGACCTGGCTACACCTTC.

The table lists this clone with a few counts. The chain has TRBV2 and TRBJ2-2, with D perhaps TRBD1 (6 bases). The V and J ends lost 5 bases and 2 bases respectively, with 9 bases between them. The CDR3 is 14 amino acids. The germline V gene encodes CDR1 SNHLY and CDR2 FYNNEI. This CDR3 reads CASSRDINTGELFF. Here the CDR3 DNA reads TGTGCCAGCAGTCGGGACATAAACACCGGGGAGCTGTTTTTT.

The chain is built from TRBV5-4 and TRBJ1-4; 8 bases map to TRBD1. Trimming removed 4 bases from V and 8 bases from J; junction bases left unmatched: 7. CDR1 SGHNT and CDR2 YYREEE come from the germline V gene (reference sequence). The CDR3 runs 14 residues. CDR3 protein: CASSHDRGGEKLFF. In DNA form, the CDR3 reads TGTGCCAGCAGCCACGACAGGGGAGGGGAAAAACTGTTTTTT.

The V call is TRBV5-1, the J call TRBJ2-7; D is tentatively TRBD1 or TRBD2 (5 bases each). Trimming took 2 bases from V and 0 from J, leaving 12 bases between them. The CDR3 covers 15 residues. Germline lookup yields CDR1 SGHRS and CDR2 YFSETQ. The chain's CDR3 is CASSFEGNPSYEQYF. CDR3 DNA: TGCGCCAGCAGCTTCGAGGGGAATCCCTCCTACGAGCAGTACTTC.

V and J are TRBV27 and TRBJ1-4; 7 nucleotides agree with TRBD1. The CDR3 totals 14 residues. V trimming: 6 bases; J trimming: 4 bases; junction bases outside the gene matches: 5. Germline CDR1 MNHEY, CDR2 SMNVEV (reference sequence). In DNA form, the CDR3 reads TGTGCCAGCAGCCCCGGGGACAGTAATGAAAAACTGTTTTTT. Residues: CASSPGDSNEKLFF.

The chain combines TRBV5-5 with TRBJ2-7; D is unresolved. V was pared by 4 bases and J by 2 bases, with 7 bases between. This CDR3 region has 12 residues. Per germline, CDR1 SGHKS and CDR2 YYEKEE (reference sequence). The DNA for the CDR3 is TGTGCCAGCAGCGCCAGAGCCTACGAGCAGTACTTC. It specifies CASSARAYEQYF.

The chain links TRBV9 to TRBJ1-5; D ambiguous. Germline CDR1 SGDLS, CDR2 YYNGEE. Trimming pared 2 bases from V and 3 bases from J, leaving 6 bases between. The CDR3 length is 13 residues. This CDR3 is CASSVGVNQPQHF. For the CDR3, the DNA is TGTGCCAGCAGCGTTGGAGTCAATCAGCCCCAGCATTTT. The whole variable domain, filled in from reference TRBV9 and TRBJ1-5, reads DSGVTQTPKHLITATGQRVTLRCSPRSGDLSVYWYQQSLDQGLQFLIQYYNGEERAKGNILERFSAQQFPDLHSELNLSSLELGDSALYFCASSVGVNQPQHFGDGTRLSIL.

This chain connects TRBV10-3 to TRBJ2-1, with unresolved D. The CDR3 length is 11 residues. V lost 6 bases to trimming and J lost 9 bases, with 9 bases between them. The germline CDR1 and CDR2 sequences are ENHRY and SYGVKD. The CDR3 bases are TGTGCCATCAGCCAGAATAGTGAGCAGTTCTTC. Translation gives CAISQNSEQFF.

The CDR3 loop is CASSPSSGGYTDTQYF. CDR3 DNA sequence: TGTGCCAGCTCACCTTCTAGCGGAGGTTACACAGATACGCAGTATTTT. J is TRBJ2-3 and V is TRBV18; 7 bases are shared with TRBD2. The CDR3 spans 16 residues. Per germline, CDR1 KGHSH and CDR2 LQKENI. J gave up 2 bases and V 3 bases, and 8 bases lay outside the gene matches.

The sample holds one count of this clone. V is TRBV25-1 and J is TRBJ1-6; maybe TRBD1 (6 bases). The ends were cut back, 2 bases at V and 7 bases at J, with 18 bases in the middle. The CDR3 sequence is 17 residues long. Germline V CDR1 and CDR2: MGHDK, SYGVNS. The CDR3 loop reads CASSEDVRGVGNSPLHF. DNA for the CDR3: TGTGCCAGCAGTGAAGATGTCAGGGGCGTTGGGAATTCACCCCTCCACTTT.

J is TRBJ2-7 and V is TRBV5-5, with a tentative D call TRBD2 (6 bases). Trimming pared 3 bases from V and 4 bases from J, leaving 17 bases between. Germline-derived CDR1 and CDR2 are SGHKS and YYEKEE (reference sequence). The CDR3 contains 15 residues. The DNA of the CDR3 is TGTGCCAGCAGCTCCGGGACTCCGGGAGTGTACGAGCAGTACTTC. Its protein is CASSSGTPGVYEQYF.

This chain joins TRBV19 and TRBJ1-2; D ambiguous. Per the germline V gene, CDR1 is LNHDA and CDR2 is SQIVND (reference sequence). Between the trimmed V and J ends, which lost 4 bases and 0 bases, there was a span of 9 bases. The CDR3 consists of 14 residues. CDR3: CASSNVGTNYGYTF. The CDR3 DNA sequence: TGTGCCAGTAGTAATGTCGGCACTAACTATGGCTACACCTTC. Supplemented by reference TRBV19 and TRBJ1-2, the full variable domain reads DGGITQSPKYLFRKEGQNVTLSCEQNLNHDAMYWYRQDPGQGLRLIYYSQIVNDFQKGDIAEGYSVSREKKESFPLTVTSAQKNPTAFYLCASSNVGTNYGYTFGSGTRLTVV.

In nucleotides, the CDR3 is TGTGCCAGCAGGGAGGGACTAGCGGGGACGAGCTCCTACAATGAGCAGTTCTTC. It encodes CASREGLAGTSSYNEQFF. V and J are TRBV27 and TRBJ2-1; 13 bases match TRBD2. The junction had 8 bases not matched to a gene; V was cut back by 6 bases and J by 0 bases. CDR1 and CDR2 (germline): MNHEY, SMNVEV (reference sequence). The CDR3 covers 18 residues.

CDR3 nucleotides: TGTGCCAGTAGGTTGACAGGGGGCCTTGGCTACACCTTC. It specifies CASRLTGGLGYTF. The J gene is TRBJ1-2, the V gene TRBV19; 10 nucleotides line up with TRBD1. V trimming: 6 bases; J trimming: 7 bases; junction bases outside the gene matches: 5. The CDR3 contains 13 residues. Germline CDR1 is LNHDA and CDR2 is SQIVND (reference sequence).

The rearrangement links TRBV11-2 to TRBJ1-4; D is uncertain. Germline V gene sequence: CDR1 SGHAT, CDR2 FQNNGV. Trimming left V 3 bases short and J 6 bases short, with 11 bases between. The CDR3 has 14 amino acids. CDR3 nucleotides: TGTGCCAGCAGCTTGGGGTCGGCCTATGAAAAACTGTTTTTT. It is translated as CASSLGSAYEKLFF. Drawing the rest from reference TRBV11-2 and TRBJ1-4, the complete variable domain is EAGVAQSPRYKIIEKRQSVAFWCNPISGHATLYWYQQILGQGPKLLIQFQNNGVVDDSQLPKDRFSAERLKGVDSTLKIQPAKLEDSAVYLCASSLGSAYEKLFFGSGTQLSVL.

The chain carries TRBV6-5 and TRBJ1-6, with 10 nucleotides matching TRBD1. Germline loops: CDR1 MNHEY, CDR2 SVGAGI. After removal of 8 bases from V and 11 bases from J, the junction contained 9 bases not matched to a gene. The CDR3 sequence is 14 residues long. The CDR3 nucleotides read TGTGCCAGCTTCATCGACAGGGGGCAAGCACCCCTCCACTTT. This translates into CASFIDRGQAPLHF.

V usage is TRBV18 and J usage is TRBJ2-7; 8 positions agree with TRBD2. V lost 3 bases to trimming and J lost 3 bases; unmatched junction nucleotides: 7. Germline V gene data show CDR1 as KGHSH and CDR2 as LQKENI. There are 15 residues in the CDR3. CDR3 loop: CASSPWAAGVYEQYF. CDR3 sequence (DNA): TGTGCCAGCTCACCCTGGGCAGCGGGAGTCTACGAGCAGTACTTC.

The chain combines TRBV7-6 with TRBJ1-6; tentatively, D is TRBD1 (6 bases). This CDR3 contains 15 residues. The germline V gene encodes CDR1 SGHVS and CDR2 FNYEAQ. Trimming cost V 5 bases and J 4 bases, with 12 bases left between them. CDR3 DNA: TGTGCCAGCAGCCCACGGACAGAATATAATTCACCCCTCCACTTT. It codes for CASSPRTEYNSPLHF.

In the case of this clone: Other DNA sequences within the sample encode an identical CDR3. CDR3 bases: TGCAGCGTCGAGGGGCAGGGGGCCAACTATGGCTACACCTTC. Translation: CSVEGQGANYGYTF. The chain couples TRBV29-1 to TRBJ1-2, with 8 bases identical to TRBD1. The CDR3 is 14 amino acids. V trimming: 6 bases; J trimming: 2 bases; junction bases outside the gene matches: 8. The germline gives CDR1 SQVTM, CDR2 ANQGSEA.

The rearrangement uses TRBV7-7 and TRBJ2-1, with 10 bases lining up with TRBD2. The junction had 11 bases not matched to a gene; V was cut back by 5 bases and J by 10 bases. In germline, CDR1 is SSHAT, CDR2 FNYEAQ (reference sequence). The length of the CDR3 is 15 residues. CDR3 nucleotides: TGTGCCAGCAGCCTAACTCTAGCGGGAGCTCGGGAGCAGTTCTTC. It codes for CASSLTLAGAREQFF.

This chain joins TRBV18 and TRBJ2-1; 11 bases line up with TRBD2. Germline lookup yields CDR1 KGHSH and CDR2 LQKENI. CDR3 length equals 16 residues. Germline trimming cut 0 bases from V and 7 bases from J; bases unmatched to any gene: 5. CDR3 in amino acids: CASSPPILAGGNEQFF. The CDR3 DNA reads as TGTGCCAGCTCACCACCCATTCTAGCGGGAGGTAATGAGCAGTTCTTC.

V and J are TRBV7-8 and TRBJ2-7, with TRBD1 as a possible D gene (5 bases). The CDR3 runs 16 residues. The germline CDR1 and CDR2 sequences are SGHVS and FQNEAQ. V shed 5 bases and J shed 5 bases, with 22 bases lying between them. This CDR3 reads CASSTSTEDSRHEQYF. CDR3 bases: TGTGCCAGCAGCACCAGTACAGAAGACAGTCGACACGAGCAGTACTTC.

CDR3 DNA: TGTGCCAGCAGTTCCGGACCGGCGAACTATGGCTACACCTTC. Its translation: CASSSGPANYGYTF. J is TRBJ1-2 and V is TRBV5-5; no reliable D call. Per germline, CDR1 SGHKS and CDR2 YYEKEE (reference sequence). The CDR3 runs to 14 residues. Trimming pared 5 bases from V and 2 bases from J, leaving 13 bases between.

The chain links TRBV5-1 to TRBJ1-2; 11 nucleotides align to TRBD1. Germline V gene sequence: CDR1 SGHRS, CDR2 YFSETQ. With V trimmed by 0 bases and J by 4 bases, 11 bases remained unmatched. This CDR3 has 18 residues. CDR3 sequence: CASSLEGQGARGGYGYTF. The CDR3 DNA sequence: TGCGCCAGCAGCTTGGAAGGACAGGGGGCGAGAGGAGGCTATGGCTACACCTTC.

The V gene is TRBV13, the J gene TRBJ1-2, with a possible D match to TRBD1 (6 bases). CDR3 size: 16 residues. Germline V CDR1 and CDR2: PRHDT, FYEKMQ (reference sequence). V lost 1 base, J lost 4 bases, and 16 bases lay in between. The CDR3 bases are TGTGCCAGCAGCTTAGCGGCCGGACAGTTAATCTATGGCTACACCTTC. Translating gives CASSLAAGQLIYGYTF.

V and J are TRBV20-1 and TRBJ1-2; perhaps TRBD1 as D (5 bases). The germline V and J ends were trimmed by 5 bases and 8 bases, with 12 bases remaining between them. Germline CDR1 is DFQATT and CDR2 is SNEGSKA (reference sequence). The CDR3 contains 11 residues. In nucleotides, the CDR3 is TGCAGTGCTCCAGGGCTGCAGGGCTACACCTTC. Protein product: CSAPGLQGYTF.

V gene TRBV9 combines with J gene TRBJ2-1; the D is unclear. Germline loops: CDR1 SGDLS, CDR2 YYNGEE. Trimming left V 3 bases short and J 1 base short, with 8 bases between. The CDR3 contains 14 residues. In DNA form, the CDR3 reads TGTGCCAGCAGCGCACTGGGATCCTACAATGAGCAGTTCTTC. Its protein product is CASSALGSYNEQFF.

The chain links TRBV11-2 to TRBJ2-7; D is undetermined. Trimming pared 4 bases from V and 6 bases from J, leaving 7 bases between. The length of the CDR3 is 11 residues. Germline CDR1 SGHAT, CDR2 FQNNGV. The CDR3, as DNA: TGTGCCAGCAGCTCCCCGCGCGAGCAGTACTTC. This codes for CASSSPREQYF.

V gene TRBV19 combines with J gene TRBJ2-2; 7 nucleotides line up with TRBD2. Germline CDR1 and CDR2: LNHDA and SQIVND (reference sequence). The CDR3 extends over 13 amino acids. The V segment lost 10 bases and the J segment 4 bases; nucleotides outside the gene matches: 6. CDR3 DNA: TGTGCCAAAAAGCGGGAAAGCACCGGGGAGCTGTTTTTT. Translating gives CAKKRESTGELFF.